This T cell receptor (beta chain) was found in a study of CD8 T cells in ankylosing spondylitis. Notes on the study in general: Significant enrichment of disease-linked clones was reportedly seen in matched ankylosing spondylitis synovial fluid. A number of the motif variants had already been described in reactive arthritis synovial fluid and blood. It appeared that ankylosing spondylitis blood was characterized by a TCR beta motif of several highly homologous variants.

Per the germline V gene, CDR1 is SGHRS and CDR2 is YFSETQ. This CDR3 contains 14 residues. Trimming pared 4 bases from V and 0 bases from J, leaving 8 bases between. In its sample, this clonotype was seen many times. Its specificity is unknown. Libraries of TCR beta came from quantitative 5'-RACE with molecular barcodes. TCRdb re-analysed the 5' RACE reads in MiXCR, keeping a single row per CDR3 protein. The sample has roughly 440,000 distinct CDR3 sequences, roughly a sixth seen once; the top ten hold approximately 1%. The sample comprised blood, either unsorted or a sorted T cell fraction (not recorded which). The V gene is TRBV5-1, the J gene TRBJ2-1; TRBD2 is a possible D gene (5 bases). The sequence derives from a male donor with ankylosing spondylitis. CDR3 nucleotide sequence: TGCGCCAGCAGCAAGAGCGGCTCCTACAATGAGCAGTTCTTC. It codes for CASSKSGSYNEQFF.